The clone carrying this T cell receptor beta chain was recorded only once. It was during active infection that Seattle patients were enrolled and then longitudinally followed. In the authors' workflow: Quantification of nucleated cells was approximated via reference gene primer amplification. Some clones are missing from TCRdb's copy, which holds only in-frame ones; the method was immunoSEQ multiplex PCR. V and J calls plus clone size are reproduced from that table; the DNA served to infer D and trimming. Among under 250,000 clones, 82% were seen once, and the ten largest hold less than 6%. The sample originates from a study of blood T cell repertoires in COVID-19. Study context: Spain, Italy and the United States supplied samples that represented acute and convalescent COVID-19.

Trimming pared 6 bases from V and 7 bases from J, leaving 10 bases between. CDR1 is SEHNR, CDR2 FQNEAQ, per germline (reference sequence). CDR3 length equals 12 residues. The receptor was derived from a woman aged 65 to 85 with COVID-19, enrolled during active disease. Material: peripheral blood. This chain joins TRBV7-9 and TRBJ2-1; perhaps TRBD2 as D (5 bases). DNA of the CDR3: TGTGCCAGCAGTCAAACGGGGAATGAGCAGTTCTTC. Translation: CASSQTGNEQFF.